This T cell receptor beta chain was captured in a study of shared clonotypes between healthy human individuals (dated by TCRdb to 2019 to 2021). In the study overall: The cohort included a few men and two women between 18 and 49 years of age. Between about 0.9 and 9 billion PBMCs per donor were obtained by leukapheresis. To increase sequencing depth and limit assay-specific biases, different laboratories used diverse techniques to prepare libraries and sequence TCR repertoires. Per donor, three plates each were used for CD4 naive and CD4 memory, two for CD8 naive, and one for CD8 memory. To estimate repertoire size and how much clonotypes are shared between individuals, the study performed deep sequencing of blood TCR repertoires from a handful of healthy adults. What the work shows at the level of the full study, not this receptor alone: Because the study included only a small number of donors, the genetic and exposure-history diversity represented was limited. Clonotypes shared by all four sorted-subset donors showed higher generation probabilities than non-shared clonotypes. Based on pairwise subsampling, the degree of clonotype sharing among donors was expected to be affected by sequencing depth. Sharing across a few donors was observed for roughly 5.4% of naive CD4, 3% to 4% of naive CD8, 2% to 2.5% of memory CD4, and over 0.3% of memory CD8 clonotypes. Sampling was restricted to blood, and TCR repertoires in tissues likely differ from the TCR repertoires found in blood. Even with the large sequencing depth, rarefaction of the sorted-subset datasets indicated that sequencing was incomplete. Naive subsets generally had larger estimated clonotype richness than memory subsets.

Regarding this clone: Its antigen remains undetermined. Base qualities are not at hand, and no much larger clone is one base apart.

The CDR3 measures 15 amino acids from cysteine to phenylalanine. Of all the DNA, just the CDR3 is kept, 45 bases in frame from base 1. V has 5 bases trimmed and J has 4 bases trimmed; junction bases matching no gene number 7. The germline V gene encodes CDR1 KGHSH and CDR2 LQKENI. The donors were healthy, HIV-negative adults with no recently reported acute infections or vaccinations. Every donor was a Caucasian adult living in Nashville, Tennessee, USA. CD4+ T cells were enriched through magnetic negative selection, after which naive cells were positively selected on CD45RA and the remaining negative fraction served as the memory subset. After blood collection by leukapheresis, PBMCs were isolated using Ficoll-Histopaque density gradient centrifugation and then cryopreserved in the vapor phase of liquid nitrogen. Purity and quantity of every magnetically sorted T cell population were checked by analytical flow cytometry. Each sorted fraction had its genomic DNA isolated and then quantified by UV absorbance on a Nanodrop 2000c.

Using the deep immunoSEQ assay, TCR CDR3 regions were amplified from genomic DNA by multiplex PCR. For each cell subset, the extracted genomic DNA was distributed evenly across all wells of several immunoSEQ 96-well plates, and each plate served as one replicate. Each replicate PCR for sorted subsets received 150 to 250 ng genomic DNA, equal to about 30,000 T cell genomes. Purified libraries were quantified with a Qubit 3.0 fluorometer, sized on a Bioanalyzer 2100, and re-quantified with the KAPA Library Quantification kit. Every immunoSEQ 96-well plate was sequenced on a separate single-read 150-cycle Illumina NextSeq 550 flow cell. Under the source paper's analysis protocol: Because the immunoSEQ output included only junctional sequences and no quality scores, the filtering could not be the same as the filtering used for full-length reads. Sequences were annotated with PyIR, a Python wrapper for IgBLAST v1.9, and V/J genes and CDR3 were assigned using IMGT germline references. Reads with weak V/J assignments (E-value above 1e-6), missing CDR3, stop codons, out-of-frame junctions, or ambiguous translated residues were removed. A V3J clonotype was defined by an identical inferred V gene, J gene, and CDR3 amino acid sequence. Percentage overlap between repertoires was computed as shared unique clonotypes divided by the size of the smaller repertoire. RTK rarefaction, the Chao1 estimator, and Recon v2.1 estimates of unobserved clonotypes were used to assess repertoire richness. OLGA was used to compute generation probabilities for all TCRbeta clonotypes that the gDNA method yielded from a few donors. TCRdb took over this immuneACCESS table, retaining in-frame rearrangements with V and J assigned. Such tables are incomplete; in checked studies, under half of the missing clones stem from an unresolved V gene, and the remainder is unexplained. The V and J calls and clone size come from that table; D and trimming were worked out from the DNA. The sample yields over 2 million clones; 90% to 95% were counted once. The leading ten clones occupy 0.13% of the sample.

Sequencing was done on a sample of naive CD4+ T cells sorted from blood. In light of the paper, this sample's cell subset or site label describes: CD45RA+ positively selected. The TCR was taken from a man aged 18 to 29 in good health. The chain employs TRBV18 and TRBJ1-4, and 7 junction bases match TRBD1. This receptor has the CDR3 CASSSGQIFNEKLFF. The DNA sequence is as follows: TGTGCCAGCTCATCGGGACAGATATTTAATGAAAAACTGTTTTTT.